This TCR beta chain was observed in a study of PD-1 blockade in classical Hodgkin lymphoma. Study results and limitations: A reduction in baseline TCR diversity was reportedly seen in newly diagnosed patients relative to healthy donors. Baseline diversity resembling that of newly diagnosed patients was seen in complete responders. Prior therapy or disease activity may underlie the repertoire differences, whose causes remain undefined. A significant rise in TCR diversity was seen by C4D1 for CD4+ cells but not for CD8+ cells.

This CDR3 contains 15 residues. Between the trimmed V and J ends, which lost 0 bases and 4 bases, there was a span of 9 bases. Per germline, CDR1 SGHNT and CDR2 YENEEA. Brentuximab vedotin exposure varied, and every patient relapsed after autologous stem cell transplantation. As regards this clone: Antigen unknown.

Assay: immunoSEQ multiplex PCR; the TCRdb copy retains only in-frame clones and omits some. There are some 62,000 clones in the sample; approximately 88% occur only once, and around 12% lies in the top ten. The source is a human donor with classical Hodgkin lymphoma. The source was peripheral blood mononuclear cells (PBMCs), collected at baseline. The rearrangement links TRBV11-3 to TRBJ2-2, with D possibly matching TRBD1 (5 bases). The CDR3 spells CASSLDGQRTGELFF. The DNA for the CDR3 is TGTGCCAGCAGCTTAGATGGACAACGCACCGGGGAGCTGTTTTTT.